The 24 T cell receptor beta chains given below trace back to one sample, sequenced in a study of PD-1 blockade in classical Hodgkin lymphoma. With no exception, relapse followed autologous stem cell transplantation in all patients, and brentuximab vedotin exposure varied. Some clones are missing from TCRdb's copy, which holds only in-frame ones; the method was immunoSEQ multiplex PCR. The sample holds about 93,000 clones, roughly 80% seen once. The sequences come from peripheral blood mononuclear cells (PBMCs), collected before the second cycle of nivolumab. All receptors derive from a human donor with classical Hodgkin lymphoma.

This clone was seen once. The rearrangement joins TRBV5-1 to TRBJ2-2; TRBD2 might be the D (6 bases). Germline CDR1 reads SGHRS; CDR2 reads YFSETQ. The CDR3 is 14 residues long. V was shortened by 2 bases and J by 6 bases, with 11 bases between the two germline ends. The CDR3 nucleotides are TGCGCCAGCAGCTTATCCGGGAGTGCCGGGGAGCTGTTTTTT. It encodes CASSLSGSAGELFF.

The rearrangement joins TRBV19 to TRBJ1-5; TRBD1 aligns across 7 bases. Germline-derived CDR1 and CDR2 are LNHDA and SQIVND (reference sequence). V shed 5 bases, J shed 4 bases, and the junction held 11 bases outside the gene matches. The CDR3 covers 16 residues. Here the CDR3 DNA reads TGTGCCAGTAGTGGAAAGTATGGGACAGTTAATCAGCCCCAGCATTTT. This translates into CASSGKYGTVNQPQHF.

The CDR3 DNA follows: TGCAGCGTTGGGGACGACTACGAGCAGTACTTC. It is translated as CSVGDDYEQYF. This rearrangement joins TRBV29-1 to TRBJ2-7; perhaps D is TRBD1 or TRBD2 (5 bases each). This CDR3 has 11 amino acids. Germline V gives CDR1 SQVTM, CDR2 ANQGSEA. V was pared by 4 bases and J by 3 bases, with 7 bases between.

This clone was found once. Other DNA sequences within the sample encode an identical CDR3. The V gene is TRBV2, the J gene TRBJ2-5, with D possibly TRBD1 on 5 matching bases. Looked up from germline, CDR1 is SNHLY and CDR2 is FYNNEI. This CDR3 has 12 amino acids. The ends were cut back, 9 bases at V and 5 bases at J, with 13 bases in the middle. CDR3 sequence reads: CASNQGGETQYF. The CDR3 nucleotides are TGTGCCAGTAACCAGGGTGGGGAGACCCAGTACTTC. Combining the CDR3 with reference TRBV2 and TRBJ2-5 gives the whole variable domain EPEVTQTPSHQVTQMGQEVILRCVPISNHLYFYWYRQILGQKVEFLVSFYNNEISEKSEIFDDQFSVERPDGSNFTLKIRSTKLEDSAMYFCASNQGGETQYFGPGTRLLVL.

The chain uses TRBV2 and TRBJ2-1; no reliable D call. The CDR3 sequence is 15 residues long. Deletions cut 2 bases from V and 1 base from J, with 9 bases between. In germline, CDR1 is SNHLY, CDR2 FYNNEI. The CDR3: CASSERRNSYNEQFF. DNA for the CDR3: TGTGCCAGCAGTGAAAGGCGCAATTCCTACAATGAGCAGTTCTTC.

The V call is TRBV7-2, the J call TRBJ1-1; the D is unclear. V was shortened by 6 bases and J by 2 bases, with 19 bases between the two germline ends. CDR1 SGHTA and CDR2 FQGNSA come from the germline V gene. The CDR3 loop spans 16 amino acids. The chain's CDR3 is CASRNLDGQKNTEAFF. DNA for the CDR3: TGTGCCAGCAGAAACCTTGACGGGCAGAAAAACACTGAAGCTTTCTTT.

J is TRBJ2-3 and V is TRBV9; D remains ambiguous. Germline V gene data show CDR1 as SGDLS and CDR2 as YYNGEE. Trimming shortened V by 3 bases and J by 0 bases, and 11 bases separated the two germline ends. The CDR3 sequence is 15 residues long. CDR3 in amino acids: CASSALVLSTDTQYF. The CDR3 nucleotides are TGTGCCAGCAGCGCCCTCGTCTTGAGCACAGATACGCAGTATTTT.

This clone has just a few counts. The chain carries TRBV10-3 and TRBJ2-5; D call uncertain. Germline V CDR1 and CDR2: ENHRY, SYGVKD. The CDR3 is made up of 15 amino acids. Trimming left V 0 bases short and J 5 bases short, with 13 bases between. CDR3 loop: CAISESGPPRETQYF. In DNA form, the CDR3 reads TGTGCCATCAGTGAGTCGGGCCCTCCGCGGGAGACCCAGTACTTC.

V and J are TRBV30 and TRBJ2-1, with 8 positions matching TRBD2. The CDR3 covers 18 residues. With V trimmed by 3 bases and J by 3 bases, 16 bases remained unmatched. The germline V gene has CDR1 GTSNPN and CDR2 SVGIG (reference sequence). CDR3 residues: CAWSASGTRGPLYNEQFF. The DNA of the CDR3 is TGTGCCTGGAGCGCCTCCGGGACTAGAGGTCCTCTCTACAATGAGCAGTTCTTC. The whole variable domain, filled in from reference TRBV30 and TRBJ2-1, reads SQTIHQWPATLVQPVGSPLSLECTVEGTSNPNLYWYRQAAGRGLQLLFYSVGIGQISSEVPQNLSASRPQDRQFILSSKKLLLSDSGFYLCAWSASGTRGPLYNEQFFGPGTRLTVL.

A single count supports this clone. The rearrangement joins TRBV7-2 to TRBJ1-5; the D gene is possibly TRBD1 (6 bases). V lost 1 base and J 6 bases, leaving 16 bases between the germline ends. The length of the CDR3 is 16 residues. CDR1 and CDR2 (germline): SGHTA, FQGNSA. The DNA for the CDR3 is TGTGCCAGCAGCTTAGGTGGGGGGCGAGTTGTTCAGCCCCAGCATTTT. Translated: CASSLGGGRVVQPQHF.

The rearrangement links TRBV6-6 to TRBJ1-1, with a possible D match to TRBD1 (5 bases). The CDR3 is made up of 15 amino acids. V was trimmed by 0 bases and J by 4 bases, leaving 12 bases between them. From germline, CDR1 is MNHNY and CDR2 SVGAGI (reference sequence). The chain's CDR3 is CASSYSLGGSTEAFF. CDR3 coding DNA: TGTGCCAGCAGTTACTCGCTGGGGGGGAGCACTGAAGCTTTCTTT.

This clone was detected once. The chain recombines TRBV11-1 with TRBJ1-1; possibly TRBD1 for D (5 bases). V lost 5 bases to trimming and J lost 2 bases, with 9 bases between them. From germline, CDR1 is SGHAT and CDR2 FQDESV (reference sequence). The CDR3 extends over 13 amino acids. CDR3 sequence (DNA): TGTGCCAGCAGCAAGACAGTAAACACTGAAGCTTTCTTT. Residues: CASSKTVNTEAFF.

This clone was recorded once. The rearrangement joins TRBV13 to TRBJ2-1; 7 nucleotides align to TRBD2. Germline V gene data show CDR1 as PRHDT and CDR2 as FYEKMQ (reference sequence). V lost 4 bases and J lost 9; bases outside the gene matches: 9. The CDR3 totals 14 residues. The DNA for the CDR3 is TGTGCCAGCAGCTCCTGGGCGGGAGCTATTGAGCAGTTCTTC. Residues: CASSSWAGAIEQFF.

This sequence joins TRBV28 and TRBJ1-4, with 9 positions matching TRBD1. Germline lookup yields CDR1 MDHEN and CDR2 SYDVKM. This CDR3 has 16 residues. V was pared by 6 bases and J by 7 bases, with 12 bases of the junction left unmatched. CDR3 protein: CASSPRTGAVFEKLFF. The CDR3 nucleotides read TGTGCCAGCAGCCCCAGGACAGGGGCAGTTTTTGAAAAACTGTTTTTT. Supplemented by reference TRBV28 and TRBJ1-4, the full variable domain reads DVKVTQSSRYLVKRTGEKVFLECVQDMDHENMFWYRQDPGLGLRLIYFSYDVKMKEKGDIPEGYSVSREKKERFSLILESASTNQTSMYLCASSPRTGAVFEKLFFGSGTQLSVL.

The rearrangement uses TRBV28 and TRBJ2-7; 11 nucleotides agree with TRBD2. The ends lost 5 bases at V and 2 bases at J; junction bases unmatched: 5. The germline gives CDR1 MDHEN, CDR2 SYDVKM. This CDR3 spans 15 amino acids. CDR3 DNA: TGTGCCAGCAGTCTTGGGACTAGCGGTCCCTACGAGCAGTACTTC. Encoded protein: CASSLGTSGPYEQYF.

The chain has TRBV5-1 and TRBJ1-4, with TRBD1 as a possible D gene (6 bases). CDR3 length: 14 amino acids. Germline V CDR1 and CDR2: SGHRS, YFSETQ. Between the trimmed V and J ends, which lost 1 base and 3 bases, there was a span of 7 bases. The CDR3 protein is CASSLTGPNEKLFF. The DNA of the CDR3 is TGCGCCAGCAGCTTGACAGGGCCTAATGAAAAACTGTTTTTT.

The chain recombines TRBV5-6 with TRBJ1-1, with a possible D match to TRBD1 (5 bases). Per the germline V gene, CDR1 is SGHDT and CDR2 is YYEEEE. The CDR3 runs 16 residues. Between the trimmed V and J ends, which lost 4 bases and 3 bases, there was a span of 19 bases. The CDR3 nucleotides are TGTGCCAGCAGCAAGCGCCGGGGGACCTGGGACACTGAAGCTTTCTTT. This sequence encodes CASSKRRGTWDTEAFF.

V and J are TRBV6-5 and TRBJ2-5; perhaps TRBD1 as D (6 bases). Germline CDR1 is MNHEY and CDR2 is SVGAGI. The CDR3 runs 16 residues. Between the trimmed V and J ends, which lost 2 bases and 2 bases, there was a span of 15 bases. CDR3 DNA: TGTGCCAGCAGTTACAACCGGGACACCTCACAAGAGACCCAGTACTTC. Protein sequence: CASSYNRDTSQETQYF.

This chain links TRBV6-5 with TRBJ2-5, with 10 bases lining up with TRBD2. The germline CDR1 and CDR2 sequences are MNHEY and SVGAGI. The ends lost 5 bases at V and 7 bases at J; junction bases unmatched: 10. CDR3 size: 15 residues. The CDR3 is CASSPGSGRAGTQYF. CDR3 bases: TGTGCCAGCAGTCCTGGGAGCGGGAGGGCCGGGACCCAGTACTTC.

In this sample, this clone turned up once. The chain uses TRBV5-4 and TRBJ1-4, with TRBD1 matching over 7 bases. With 3 bases clipped from V and 7 bases from J, the junction kept 9 bases outside the gene matches. This CDR3 is 15 amino acids long. CDR1 and CDR2 from the germline V gene are SGHNT and YYREEE (reference sequence). The CDR3 spells CASSSREGAGEKLFF. DNA of the CDR3: TGTGCCAGCAGCTCCCGGGAGGGGGCAGGTGAAAAACTGTTTTTT.

The V gene is TRBV10-2, the J gene TRBJ1-5, with a possible D match to TRBD1 (5 bases). This CDR3 has 14 amino acids. The germline CDR1 and CDR2 sequences are WSHSY and SAAADI. The V gene lost 1 base and the J gene lost 7 bases, with 11 bases spanning the gap. DNA of the CDR3: TGCGCCAGCAGTGAGTTCAGGGCGGGACAGCCCCAGCATTTT. Amino acids: CASSEFRAGQPQHF.

The V and J genes are TRBV6-5 and TRBJ2-5; 10 bases are shared with TRBD2. Germline lookup yields CDR1 MNHEY and CDR2 SVGAGI. The CDR3 runs 16 residues. V lost 0 bases and J lost 1; bases outside the gene matches: 2. CDR3 nucleotide sequence: TGTGCCAGCAGTTACTCCCCTAGCGGGAGCCAAGAGACCCAGTACTTC. It yields the protein CASSYSPSGSQETQYF.

V usage is TRBV5-8 and J usage is TRBJ2-1, with D possibly being TRBD2 (5 bases). The CDR3 has 12 amino acids. The germline CDR1 and CDR2 sequences are SGHTS and YDEGEE. V was trimmed by 3 bases and J by 6 bases, leaving 7 bases between them. The CDR3 DNA reads TGTGCCAGCAGCTCGGGGATCAATGAGCAGTTCTTC. Encoded protein: CASSSGINEQFF.

The genes are TRBV5-5 and TRBJ2-7; 9 bases map to TRBD1. The CDR3 extends over 13 amino acids. V gave up 0 bases and J gave up 6 bases; unmatched junction bases: 1. Germline CDR1 SGHKS, CDR2 YYEKEE (reference sequence). The CDR3 loop reads CASSLADRGEQYF. The DNA of the CDR3 is TGTGCCAGCAGCTTGGCGGACAGGGGCGAGCAGTACTTC.